One sample yielded the 9 T cell receptor beta chains listed below, sequenced in a study of blood T cell repertoires in COVID-19. Repertoires were generated with immunoSEQ multiplex PCR, while TCRdb's copy carries only in-frame clones and drops some. The sample carries around 380,000 clones, 81% recorded once. Sequenced material: peripheral blood. These receptors came from a human donor with acute or convalescent COVID-19. The donor label of this sample is uncertain.

J is TRBJ1-4 and V is TRBV28; D gene unclear. This CDR3 is built from 14 residues. The V and J ends lost 3 bases and 4 bases respectively, with 9 bases between them. In germline, CDR1 is MDHEN, CDR2 SYDVKM. The CDR3 region has the DNA TGTGCCAGCAGTTTTGCCAGGTTTAATGAAAAACTGTTTTTT. It codes for CASSFARFNEKLFF. The full variable domain, in which reference TRBV28 and TRBJ1-4 provide the parts outside the CDR3, is DVKVTQSSRYLVKRTGEKVFLECVQDMDHENMFWYRQDPGLGLRLIYFSYDVKMKEKGDIPEGYSVSREKKERFSLILESASTNQTSMYLCASSFARFNEKLFFGSGTQLSVL.

V is TRBV7-9 and J is TRBJ1-2; D may be TRBD1 (5 bases). V was pared by 1 base and J by 2 bases, with 17 bases between. Germline CDR1 and CDR2: SEHNR and FQNEAQ (reference sequence). CDR3 size: 17 residues. The CDR3 region is CASSLGIRATENYGYTF. The CDR3 DNA reads as TGTGCCAGCAGCTTAGGGATCAGGGCTACGGAAAACTATGGCTACACCTTC.

This chain joins TRBV30 and TRBJ1-3; D gene ambiguous. The CDR3 loop spans 15 amino acids. CDR1 and CDR2 from the germline V gene are GTSNPN and SVGIG (reference sequence). V lost 0 bases and J 2 bases, leaving 11 bases between the germline ends. CDR3 sequence (DNA): TGTGCCTGGAGTGTGCAGGTTTTGCCTGGAAACACCATATATTTT. Translation gives CAWSVQVLPGNTIYF.

This clone was observed a few times. The chain uses TRBV2 and TRBJ1-1; D remains ambiguous. From germline, CDR1 is SNHLY and CDR2 FYNNEI. The CDR3 contains 13 residues. Trimming stripped 5 bases from V and 5 bases from J, with 12 bases between. The DNA for the CDR3 is TGTGCCAGCAGTCTACCGGGGAGGACTGAAGCTTTCTTT. This codes for CASSLPGRTEAFF.

This clone was seen more than once but under ten times. The chain is built from TRBV28 and TRBJ1-2; no firm D call. The germline CDR1 and CDR2 sequences are MDHEN and SYDVKM. Trimming cost V 6 bases and J 5 bases, with 10 bases left between them. This CDR3 is built from 12 residues. CDR3 bases: TGTGCCAGCAGCGTCGGGAGTTATGGCTACACCTTC. Residues: CASSVGSYGYTF.

The chain employs TRBV6-6 and TRBJ2-6, with a weak D call TRBD2 (6 bases). Between the trimmed V and J ends, which lost 4 bases and 0 bases, there was a span of 10 bases. Germline CDR1 and CDR2: MNHNY and SVGAGI (reference sequence). The CDR3 is made up of 16 amino acids. CDR3 nucleotide sequence: TGTGCCAGCAGTTCCTCCGGGGGCTCTGGGGCCAACGTCCTGACTTTC. Translated: CASSSSGGSGANVLTF.

This clone came up a few times. The J gene is TRBJ1-4, the V gene TRBV2, with D possibly matching TRBD1 (6 bases). The length of the CDR3 is 14 residues. Germline V gene sequence: CDR1 SNHLY, CDR2 FYNNEI. Trimming left V 5 bases short and J 3 bases short, with 10 bases between. The CDR3 loop is CASSRGLANEKLFF. CDR3 DNA sequence: TGTGCCAGCAGTAGGGGGTTAGCTAATGAAAAACTGTTTTTT.

This clone was seen only once. The chain links TRBV12-3 or TRBV12-4 to TRBJ1-1; D gene uncertain. CDR3 length: 13 residues. V lost 5 bases, J lost 6 bases, and 13 bases lay in between. CDR3 protein: CASSQQSYSEAFF. CDR3 nucleotide sequence: TGTGCCAGCAGTCAACAATCTTATTCTGAAGCTTTCTTT.

This chain joins TRBV7-8 and TRBJ1-2, with a tentative D call TRBD1 (6 bases). Trimming took 5 bases from V and 8 from J, leaving 12 bases between them. The CDR3 is made up of 12 amino acids. The V gene's germline CDR1 is SGHVS and CDR2 FQNEAQ. DNA for the CDR3: TGTGCCAGCAGCCCGGACAGTAAAGGCTACACCTTC. As protein: CASSPDSKGYTF. The full variable domain, its missing parts supplied by reference TRBV7-8 and TRBJ1-2, is GAGVSQSPRYKVAKRGQDVALRCDPISGHVSLFWYQQALGQGPEFLTYFQNEAQLDKSGLPSDRFFAERPEGSVSTLKIQRTQQEDSAVYLCASSPDSKGYTFGSGTRLTVV.